This is a list of T cell receptor beta chains from one sample in a study of intratumoral heterogeneity in liver cancer. Sequencing used immunoSEQ multiplex PCR; TCRdb keeps in-frame clones, though not all of them. The data contain 20,000 to 25,000 clones, over 60% of them singletons. The sample here was tumor-adjacent normal tissue, taken before any cancer treatment. These TCRs come from a woman in her sixties or seventies with hepatocellular carcinoma. Each CDR3 is given without its conserved first and last residue. A D gene is named only where the DNA matches it firmly.

J gene: TRBJ2-1
V gene: TRBV9
D gene: -
CDR3 protein: ASSASGVNEQF

J gene: TRBJ2-1
V gene: TRBV3-1/TRBV3-2
D gene: TRBD1
CDR3 protein: ASSRSRTGVDEQF

J gene: TRBJ2-7
V gene: TRBV21-1
D gene: -
CDR3 protein: ASSVPGQLSSYEQY

J gene: TRBJ1-1
V gene: TRBV14
D gene: TRBD1
CDR3 protein: ASSHGTGPNTEAF

J gene: TRBJ2-2
V gene: TRBV9
D gene: -
CDR3 protein: ASSIAAGSGELF

J gene: TRBJ2-1
V gene: TRBV7-2
D gene: TRBD1
CDR3 protein: ASSPDRGEQF

J gene: TRBJ1-2
V gene: TRBV5-5
D gene: -
CDR3 protein: ASSLVEGANYYGYT

J gene: TRBJ1-2
V gene: TRBV5-4
D gene: -
CDR3 protein: ASSLAGQDGYT

J gene: TRBJ2-3
V gene: TRBV5-5
D gene: -
CDR3 protein: AGGPWDTQY

J gene: TRBJ1-4
V gene: TRBV9
D gene: -
CDR3 protein: ASSVEPTQKLF

J gene: TRBJ1-2
V gene: TRBV5-4
D gene: -
CDR3 protein: ASSLEEVNYGYT

J gene: TRBJ1-2
V gene: TRBV5-1
D gene: -
CDR3 protein: ASSLVRAENYGYT

J gene: TRBJ1-1
V gene: TRBV18
D gene: -
CDR3 protein: ASCPGLQNTEAF

J gene: TRBJ2-2
V gene: TRBV3-1/TRBV3-2
D gene: -
CDR3 protein: ASRETGELF

J gene: TRBJ2-7
V gene: TRBV6-5
D gene: -
CDR3 protein: ASSELTYEQY

J gene: TRBJ1-4
V gene: TRBV28
D gene: -
CDR3 protein: ASSPRTALGEKLF